Reported below is one T cell receptor beta chain. J lost 8 bases, V lost 1 base, and 9 bases had no gene match. Germline V gene data show CDR1 as SGHRS and CDR2 as YFSETQ. This CDR3 is built from 15 residues. This record belongs to a study of blood T cell repertoires in COVID-19. Study-level background: Researchers got acute and convalescent COVID-19 samples from the United States, Italy and Spain.

Original handling: Reference gene primers were amplified, and this amplification served to estimate nucleated cell counts. Sequencing used immunoSEQ multiplex PCR; TCRdb keeps in-frame clones, though not all of them. The V and J calls and clone size come from that table; D and trimming were worked out from the DNA. The sample contains about 81,000 clones, around nine tenths of which appear only once. The V call is TRBV5-1, the J call TRBJ1-2; the match to TRBD1 covers 9 bases. Sequencing used peripheral blood. The receptor was isolated from a woman older than 75 with acute or convalescent COVID-19. The CDR3 bases are TGCGCCAGCAGCTTGACTTCGGGACAGGGTAGGGGCTACACCTTC. It yields the protein CASSLTSGQGRGYTF.